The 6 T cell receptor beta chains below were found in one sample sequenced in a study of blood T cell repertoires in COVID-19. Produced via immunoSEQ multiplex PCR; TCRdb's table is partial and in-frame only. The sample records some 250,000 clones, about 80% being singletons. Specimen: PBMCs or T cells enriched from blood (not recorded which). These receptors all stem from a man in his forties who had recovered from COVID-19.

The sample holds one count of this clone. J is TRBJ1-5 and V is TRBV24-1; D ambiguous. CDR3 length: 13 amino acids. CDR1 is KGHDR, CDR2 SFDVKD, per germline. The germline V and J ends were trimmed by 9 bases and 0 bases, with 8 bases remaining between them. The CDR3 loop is CATAGDSNQPQHF. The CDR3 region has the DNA TGTGCCACCGCCGGAGATAGCAATCAGCCCCAGCATTTT.

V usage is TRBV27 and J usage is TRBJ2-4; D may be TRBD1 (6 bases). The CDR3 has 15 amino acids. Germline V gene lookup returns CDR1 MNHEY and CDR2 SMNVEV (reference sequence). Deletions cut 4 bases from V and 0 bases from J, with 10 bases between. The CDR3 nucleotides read TGTGCCAGCAGTTCAGGGGAATTAGCCAAAAACATTCAGTACTTC. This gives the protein CASSSGELAKNIQYF.

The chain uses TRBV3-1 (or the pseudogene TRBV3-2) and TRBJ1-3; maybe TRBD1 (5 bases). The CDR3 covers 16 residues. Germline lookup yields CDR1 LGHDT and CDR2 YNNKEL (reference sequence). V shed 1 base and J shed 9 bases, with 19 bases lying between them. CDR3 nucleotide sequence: TGTGCCAGCAGCCAAGGCCCAGGGAGGTTAGTAGGCACCATATATTTT. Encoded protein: CASSQGPGRLVGTIYF.

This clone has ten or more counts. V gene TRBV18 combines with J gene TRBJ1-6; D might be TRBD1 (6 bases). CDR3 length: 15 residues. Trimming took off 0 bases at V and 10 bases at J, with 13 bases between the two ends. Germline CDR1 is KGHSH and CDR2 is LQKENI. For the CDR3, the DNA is TGTGCCAGCTCACCACCGCAACAGGGAGAGTCACCCCTCCACTTT. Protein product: CASSPPQQGESPLHF.

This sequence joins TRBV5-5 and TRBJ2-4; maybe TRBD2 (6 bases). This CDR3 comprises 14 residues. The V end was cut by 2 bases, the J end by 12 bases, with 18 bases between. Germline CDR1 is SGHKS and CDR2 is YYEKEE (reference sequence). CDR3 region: CASSFETVVGGQYF. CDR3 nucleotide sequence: TGTGCCAGCAGCTTTGAAACTGTTGTGGGGGGTCAGTACTTC.

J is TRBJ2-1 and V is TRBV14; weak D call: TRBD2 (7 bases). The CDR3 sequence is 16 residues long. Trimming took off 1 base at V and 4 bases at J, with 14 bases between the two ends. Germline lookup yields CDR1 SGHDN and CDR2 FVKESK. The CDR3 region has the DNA TGTGCCAGCAGCCAAGTTGGCGGGGGCTGGTACAATGAGCAGTTCTTC. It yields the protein CASSQVGGGWYNEQFF.